This T cell receptor (beta chain) was sequenced during a study of T cells in Graves' hyperthyroidism and ophthalmopathy (dated by TCRdb to 2018 to 2020). About the study as a whole: Peripheral blood samples were taken at initial diagnosis, before any treatment was given. To identify TCR V-J signatures that set the groups apart, the researchers used a discovery cohort of more than 95 patients, made up of 43 with Graves' ophthalmopathy and 57 with stable Graves' hyperthyroidism. Prospective prediction of ophthalmopathy was tested in an independent validation cohort consisting of fewer than 20 hyperthyroidism patients and approximately 16 patients who later progressed to ophthalmopathy. The approximately 98 discovery patients were randomly divided into training and test sets at a 7:3 ratio. The study also compared thyroid tissue and blood T-cell repertoires from five or six Graves' hyperthyroidism patients. After blood sampling, hyperthyroidism patients were treated with methimazole at a starting dose of 30 mg daily, and ophthalmopathy patients were treated with high-dose intravenous methylprednisolone. According to the paper, TCR Vbeta CDR3 sequencing was carried out on roughly 130 peripheral blood samples, which came from fewer than 50 ophthalmopathy, around 75 hyperthyroidism and around 17 progressor patients.

This clonotype has a count of ten or more. Its antigen target is currently unknown. No base qualities exist here, and no much larger clone lies one base off it. Clipping removes 3 bases from V and 4 bases from J, with 1 as the unmatched junction base count. Measured from the cysteine to the phenylalanine, the CDR3 is 14 residues long. This entry keeps only the CDR3 DNA: 42 bases, framed from base 1. CDR1 KGHSH and CDR2 LQKENI were looked up in the germline V gene. Study-wide findings and limitations: Ophthalmopathy was separated from stable hyperthyroidism by a 13 V-J signature model, with approximately 86% sensitivity and approximately 84% specificity obtained in cross-validation and 80%/75% obtained in testing. In validation, the model predicted progression to ophthalmopathy with over 60% sensitivity and approximately 74% specificity, a median of about 6.7 months before onset. No statistical method was used to fix the sample size in advance, and group allocation was not hidden from the investigators. Most expanded thyroid clonotypes (frequency above 0.001) were also detected in blood, a finding suggesting that blood repertoires may reflect thyroid immune responses.

A patient counted as having stable Graves' hyperthyroidism if no progression to ophthalmopathy occurred over 18 months of follow-up. Hyperthyroidism patients were newly diagnosed, had a disease duration of under 2 months, and were aged 18 to 65 years. The study excluded patients with uncontrolled infections, other autoimmune diseases, pregnancy or lactation. Clinical symptoms, serum thyroxine and TRAb, thyroid ultrasound, and orbital computed tomography formed the basis for the diagnoses. PBMCs were separated from under 12 ml of fresh peripheral blood using Ficoll-Paque density gradient centrifugation. Trizol reagent was used to extract total RNA, and RNA quality was then checked on an Agilent 2100 Bioanalyzer. TCR beta CDR3 regions were amplified from RNA transcripts. A first-round RT-PCR of the TCR CDR3 used the HTBI primer set with the Qiagen OneStep RT-PCR kit. Libraries were constructed in a second round of multiplex PCR, after which size selection and purification were carried out. Sequencing of the libraries was done on an Illumina HiSeq2000 using paired-end 100 bp reads. The source study handled its data this way. SOAPnuke was used to process the raw data, with reads discarded if the reads contained adapters or uncalled bases, had a mean Phred below 15, or lacked an exact constant-primer or identifier match. COPE v1.2.5 was used to merge the high-quality paired reads, and each unique nucleotide sequence was defined as a clonotype. MiTCR v1.1 was used to align the clonotypes against IMGT TRBV, TRBD and TRBJ reference segments. The analysis included only V-J combinations with a frequency above 0.0001, which together covered 99% to 99.2% of the repertoires. A TCS score was defined as the ratio of F50 (clonal expansion) to E x V (chaos), with BLOSUM62-based TCRdist applied between CDR3 peptides within each V-J. Welch's t-statistics and random forest reduced roughly 530 V-J features to 10 to 15, which were used in a naive Bayes classifier (R e1071). The raw public reads went through TCRdb reprocessing: fastp at Q25, MiXCR clone calling, in-frame beta chains kept. For every CDR3 protein sequence, its rows merge into one entry that carries the most common genes and DNA. In this record, the V and J calls reflect TCRdb's handling and not the investigators' own analysis. This sample lists hundreds of thousands of distinct CDR3 sequences; roughly 13% were detected once. Of the sample, 20% to 25% is held by the ten largest clones.

The rearranged chain carries TRBV18 and TRBJ1-2, with 11 bases aligning to TRBD1. The receptor comes from a woman aged 25 to 45 with Graves' hyperthyroidism. Sequencing was performed on blood. The DNA sequence is TGTGCCAGCTCACCCGGGACAGGGGGCTATGGCTACACCTTC. Its protein reads: CASSPGTGGYGYTF.